This T cell receptor (beta chain) was recovered during a study of STAT3 mutations in large granular lymphocyte leukemia (dated by TCRdb to 2018 to 2020). For context, the study as a whole: About half of the T-LGLL patients who underwent longitudinal sequencing carried canonical activating STAT3 mutations. As controls, the study also included longitudinal sequencing of a couple of patients with natural killer LGL leukemia. Patients were sequenced at approximately 3.7 time points on average, with the number of samplings per patient ranging from 2 to 8. From an initial cohort of about 220 LGL patients, 15 to 20 representative T-LGLL cases were selected for longitudinal TCRbeta and STAT3 sequencing. Over half of the T-LGLL patients were given one or more immunosuppressive therapy regimens, and around 40% of the treated patients had a hematologic response. Serial deep sequencing of TCRbeta CDR3 and STAT3 was performed in patients with T-cell large granular lymphocyte leukemia to reconstruct clonal hierarchy and dynamics. Broader findings and caveats from the paper: In several patients, dominant TCR clone burden exceeded STAT3 mutant burden, suggesting STAT3 mutation arose secondarily within a pre-expanded clone. At least one immunodominant TCRbeta clonotype was identified in every T-LGLL patient, and multiple immunodominant subclonotypes were identified in about half of the T-LGLL patients. The linking of therapy response to changes in TCR clonal burden was complicated by variable intervals between samplings and differing treatment regimens. Since codominant clonotypes persisted in some patients, a small but highly pathogenic clone may have gone undetected. Because no samples were available when a clone first appeared, clonal expansion had to be inferred from samplings taken at other points. In 6 of 18 patients, TCR clonotype switching occurred after therapy, and every newly emerging clone was STAT3 wild type.

TCRbeta libraries were sequenced on an Illumina MiSeq, and an average of around 41,000 productive templates per sample was obtained. TCRbeta CDR3 libraries were generated with the immunoSEQ assay using multiplex PCR amplification. The authors processed their data as follows. Repertoire diversity was calculated as previously defined, with values near 0 taken to indicate extremely monoclonal samples. What TCRdb holds here is the immuneACCESS table cut down to in-frame rearrangements. Part of the clones is not present; checked against another copy, under half of the missing clones reflect an unresolved V gene, and the others are unexplained. V and J calls and clone size are given by that table; D and trimming were obtained from the DNA. The sample table contains 15,000 to 18,000 clones; only one count was recorded for roughly 91% of them. The top ten constitute 7.5% to 9.5% of the sample. A remark on this clone: Its specific antigen is unknown. Per-base quality was not reported, and no clone a single base away is much larger than it.

The same DNA, extracted from blood mononuclear cells, served for both the TCR sequencing and the STAT3 sequencing. At the junction V is shortened by 4 bases and J by 12 bases, with 16 bases in between. CDR1 is given as MNHEY and CDR2 as SVGAGI, both from the germline V gene. Counted from cysteine to phenylalanine, this CDR3 has 12 amino acids. Left in the record is the CDR3 DNA by itself, 36 bases read in frame from the first base. The chain is assembled from TRBV6-5 and TRBJ2-7; the D match is possibly TRBD1 or TRBD2, with 6 bases aligned in each. Source material: peripheral blood mononuclear cells. The TCR comes from a woman in her 50s with T-cell large granular lymphocyte leukemia. Some clones in this sample may be carry-over from other donors' samples. The age is the age at diagnosis. The CDR3 protein sequence reads: CASSLTGGRPYF. The DNA sequence is given as TGTGCCAGCAGTTTAACCGGGGGCCGTCCGTACTTC.